A selection of T cell receptor beta chains follows, all from one sample in a study of Graves' ophthalmopathy and Graves' hyperthyroidism. TCRdb processed the multiplex PCR reads anew with MiXCR; each CDR3 protein has one entry. The table records 350,000 to 450,000 distinct CDR3 sequences, around 21% of them present only once. The sample consisted of peripheral blood. The receptors come from a woman aged 18-29 years with stable Graves' hyperthyroidism. The CDR3 runs from the conserved cysteine through the conserved F or W.

>TRBV29-1
CSVSARREGQPQHF
>TRBV28
CASGQRINREQETQYF
>TRBV4-2
CASSPGLAGIQETQYF
>TRBV6-5
CASTFSGRAYEQYF
>TRBV13
CASSDTQGSYGYTF
>TRBV12-3/TRBV12-4
CASSPDISYEQYF
>TRBV6-1
CASREQGLGYGYTF
>TRBV28
CASSLIPSYEQYF
>TRBV6-1
CASSDVRPLTEAFF
>TRBV18
CASSQQWTGKKDEQYF
>TRBV7-2
CASSLATGETQYF
>TRBV15
CATSRDYSGTGGGTGELFF
>TRBV11-2
CASSPRLAGAPYEQYF